One sample yielded the 8 T cell receptor beta chains listed below, sequenced in a study of cytomegalovirus exposure and HLA in healthy donors. The PCR ran on 60 Vbeta and 13 Jbeta primers. TCRdb's copy holds only in-frame clones and misses some; the assay was immunoSEQ multiplex PCR. Among around 150,000 clones, over 70% were seen once, and the ten largest hold less than 2%. Sequencing was carried out using PBMCs. The origin of the receptors is a woman between 18 and 30 years old in good health and CMV-seronegative.

The J gene is TRBJ1-5, the V gene TRBV2, with D maybe TRBD1 (5 bases). Trimming stripped 6 bases from V and 1 base from J, with 13 bases between. Germline CDR1 SNHLY, CDR2 FYNNEI. The CDR3 is made up of 15 amino acids. The CDR3 DNA reads as TGTGCCAGCAGGCCCAGGGAATTGAGCAATCAGCCCCAGCATTTT. Its protein product is CASRPRELSNQPQHF.

This clone was detected once. The chain uses TRBV29-1 and TRBJ1-1; tentative D call: TRBD1 (5 bases). The CDR3 runs 13 residues. Germline V CDR1 and CDR2: SQVTM, ANQGSEA. Trimming shortened V by 1 base and J by 4 bases, and 10 bases separated the two germline ends. CDR3 nucleotide sequence: TGCAGCGTTGAAGTAGGGGCAGCCACTGAAGCTTTCTTT. Translated, it gives CSVEVGAATEAFF.

The chain is built from TRBV6-5 and TRBJ1-1; D not certain. The CDR3 totals 12 residues. The V and J ends lost 8 bases and 6 bases respectively, with 13 bases between them. The V gene's germline CDR1 is MNHEY and CDR2 SVGAGI. CDR3 sequence reads: CASWTGVSEAFF. Here the CDR3 DNA reads TGTGCCAGCTGGACGGGAGTTTCTGAAGCTTTCTTT.

The V call is TRBV28, the J call TRBJ2-5, with D uncertain. The CDR3 length is 10 residues. The V end was cut by 8 bases, the J end by 4 bases, with 5 bases between. Germline values: CDR1 MDHEN, CDR2 SYDVKM. DNA for the CDR3: TGTGCCAGCTCGGGAGAGACCCAGTACTTC. Its translation is CASSGETQYF.

The CDR3 DNA reads TGTGCCTGGTTGCCCCCCGGGGGGGGTAATCAGCCCCAGCATTTT. It encodes CAWLPPGGGNQPQHF. V and J are TRBV30 and TRBJ1-5, with a possible D match to TRBD1 (5 bases). CDR3 size: 15 residues. Per the germline V gene, CDR1 is GTSNPN and CDR2 is SVGIG (reference sequence). Trimming cost V 5 bases and J 4 bases, with 18 bases left between them.

The rearrangement uses TRBV4-1 and TRBJ1-5; 7 bases agree with TRBD1. Germline lookup yields CDR1 MGHRA and CDR2 YSYEKL. The CDR3 consists of 15 residues. V shed 3 bases and J 1 base; nucleotides not matched to a gene: 3. CDR3 DNA: TGCGCCAGCAGCCAGTCACAGGGGAGCAATCAGCCCCAGCATTTT. Translating gives CASSQSQGSNQPQHF.

J is TRBJ1-5 and V is TRBV5-8, with 12 positions matching TRBD1. The CDR3 extends over 17 amino acids. J gave up 9 bases and V 4 bases, and 14 bases lay outside the gene matches. Germline assignment: CDR1 SGHTS and CDR2 YDEGEE. In DNA form, the CDR3 reads TGTGCCAGCAGCGAAGGGACAGGGGGCACGGTTGGGTGGCCCCAGCATTTT. This translates into CASSEGTGGTVGWPQHF.

The CDR3 spells CASSLLSTGNTEAFF. CDR3 coding DNA: TGTGCCAGCAGCTTATTGTCTACGGGGAACACTGAAGCTTTCTTT. V usage is TRBV7-8 and J usage is TRBJ1-1, with D hard to call. Per the germline V gene, CDR1 is SGHVS and CDR2 is FQNEAQ. This CDR3 is built from 15 residues. Trimming pared 2 bases from V and 1 base from J, leaving 11 bases between.